These 5 T cell receptor beta chains originate from one sample sequenced in a study of T cells in Graves' hyperthyroidism and ophthalmopathy (dated by TCRdb to the late 2010s). The library was generated by multiplex PCR. The run used an Illumina HiSeq 2000. The TCR beta CDR3 regions were amplified from the RNA transcripts. For the first round of RT-PCR on the TCR CDR3, the HTBI primer set was used together with the Qiagen OneStep RT-PCR kit. The public reads were reanalyzed by TCRdb: fastp trimming at Q25, MiXCR alignment, in-frame beta chains only. Under each unique CDR3 protein, matching rows form one entry showing the most common genes and DNA. In all, the sample holds a few hundred thousand distinct CDR3 sequences, and over 15% of those were seen once. The ten largest clones capture around 57% of the sample. Sequences were obtained from blood. Source of these receptors: a woman aged 60-75 years with Graves' ophthalmopathy.

This clonotype was seen many times. CDR3 nucleotides: TGTGCCAGCTCACCAGAGGGTAGCGGTGAAGCTTTCTTT. As protein: CASSPEGSGEAFF. The chain employs TRBV18 and TRBJ1-1, with no clear D. The length of the CDR3 is 13 residues. V lost 2 bases and J 7 bases, leaving 11 bases between the germline ends. Germline CDR1 is KGHSH and CDR2 is LQKENI.

This clonotype occurred many times. The chain joins TRBV11-2 to TRBJ1-2; D might be TRBD1 (5 bases). Trimming took off 1 base at V and 4 bases at J, with 10 bases between the two ends. The CDR3 sequence is 14 residues long. Germline V gives CDR1 SGHAT, CDR2 FQNNGV. The CDR3 spells CASSLVQGGYGYTF. DNA for the CDR3: TGTGCCAGCAGCTTAGTCCAGGGCGGCTATGGCTACACCTTC. The variable domain in full, with the rest retrieved from reference TRBV11-2 and TRBJ1-2, is EAGVAQSPRYKIIEKRQSVAFWCNPISGHATLYWYQQILGQGPKLLIQFQNNGVVDDSQLPKDRFSAERLKGVDSTLKIQPAKLEDSAVYLCASSLVQGGYGYTFGSGTRLTVV.

This clonotype was counted between two and nine times. This chain joins TRBV20-1 and TRBJ2-1; TRBD2 matches at 7 bases. Germline lookup yields CDR1 DFQATT and CDR2 SNEGSKA (reference sequence). The ends lost 6 bases at V and 3 bases at J; junction bases unmatched: 11. The CDR3 covers 15 residues. The CDR3 is CSAKRLGGFYNEQFF. The CDR3, as DNA: TGCAGTGCCAAGAGGCTCGGGGGGTTCTACAATGAGCAGTTCTTC.

This chain uses TRBV6-2 or TRBV6-3 with TRBJ2-7; no reliable D call. This CDR3 is built from 13 residues. V dropped 2 bases and J dropped 7 bases, with 12 bases sitting between them. Germline V CDR1 and CDR2: MNHEY, SVGEGT. CDR3 protein: CASSYLPTAEQYF. The CDR3 nucleotides read TGTGCCAGCAGTTACCTACCGACTGCGGAGCAGTACTTC.

This clonotype was found many times. This chain joins TRBV18 and TRBJ1-4, with D uncertain. Deletions cut 6 bases from V and 4 bases from J, with 15 bases between. Germline loops: CDR1 KGHSH, CDR2 LQKENI. This CDR3 is built from 15 residues. CDR3 loop: CASSGALRDNEKLFF. The CDR3, as DNA: TGTGCCAGCTCCGGCGCGTTGAGGGATAATGAAAAACTGTTTTTT.